This is a list of T cell receptor beta chains from one sample in a study of CD8+CD57+ T cells in acquired aplastic anemia. TCRdb recomputed calls from the reads with MiXCR, one row per CDR3 protein. Here the sample spans around 170,000 distinct CDR3 sequences, 55% to 75% being singletons. Sequenced sample: sorted CD4+, CD8+, or CD8+CD57+ T cells (not recorded which) from PBMCs. These receptors were collected from a human donor in good health. CDR3s include the opening cysteine and the closing phenylalanine or tryptophan. A D gene is named only where the DNA matches it firmly. Some rows have no size entry. The others give once, few or many, or a class for an expanded clone.

CASSRDRQETQYF	TGCGCCAGCAGCCGGGACCGTCAGGAGACCCAGTACTTC	many	TRBV4-1	TRBJ2-5	-
CATSDARTVQETQYF	TGTGCCACCAGTGACGCCCGGACAGTCCAAGAGACCCAGTACTTC	few	TRBV24-1	TRBJ2-5	-
CSASTGYNTGELFF	TGCAGTGCTTCGACAGGCTACAACACCGGGGAGCTGTTTTTT	many	TRBV20-1	TRBJ2-2	-
CASSEDGGGRGAFF	TGTGCCAGCAGTGAAGATGGAGGGGGCAGAGGTGCTTTCTTT	few	TRBV2	TRBJ1-1	TRBD1
CSVEGGTGTQETQYF	TGCAGCGTTGAAGGGGGTACCGGGACCCAAGAGACCCAGTACTTC	many	TRBV29-1	TRBJ2-5	-
CSASLRGLTYEQYF	TGCAGTGCTAGCCTCCGGGGACTTACCTACGAGCAGTACTTC	-	TRBV20-1	TRBJ2-7	-
CASSLAQGLWTEAFF	TGTGCCAGCAGCTTAGCGCAGGGGTTGTGGACTGAAGCTTTCTTT	-	TRBV7-6	TRBJ1-1	-
CASSTTGLALHNEQFF	TGTGCCAGTAGTACCACCGGACTAGCTCTCCACAATGAGCAGTTCTTC	few	TRBV19	TRBJ2-1	TRBD2
CASSSPGDSPPYEQYF	TGTGCCAGCAGCTCCCCAGGAGACAGTCCGCCCTACGAGCAGTACTTC	-	TRBV7-9	TRBJ2-7	-
CASSSRDGGNQPQHF	TGTGCCAGCAGCTCACGAGATGGAGGCAATCAGCCCCAGCATTTT	-	TRBV7-9	TRBJ1-5	-
CASSSLEEGGFGVNVLTF	TGTGCCAGCAGCTCATTAGAGGAGGGCGGATTCGGGGTCAACGTCCTGACTTTC	-	TRBV7-6	TRBJ2-6	-
CASSLRTSGCNTDTQYF	TGTGCCAGCAGTCTCCGGACTAGCGGGTGTAACACAGATACGCAGTATTTT	-	TRBV27	TRBJ2-3	TRBD2
CATSDQRGQFF	TGTGCCACCAGTGATCAAAGGGGGCAGTTCTTC	-	TRBV24-1	TRBJ2-1	-
CASSLDRTHEAFF	TGTGCCAGCAGCTTAGATCGTACTCATGAAGCTTTCTTT	-	TRBV7-2	TRBJ1-1	-
CASSADRKYQETQYF	TGTGCCAGCAGTGCAGACAGGAAGTACCAAGAGACCCAGTACTTC	-	TRBV12-3/TRBV12-4	TRBJ2-5	-
CASSENRDSYTGELFF	TGTGCCAGCAGCGAGAACCGGGACTCTTACACCGGGGAGCTGTTTTTT	many	TRBV9	TRBJ2-2	-
CATSARQGFRQPQHF	TGTGCCACCAGCGCAAGACAGGGGTTTCGCCAGCCCCAGCATTTT	-	TRBV15	TRBJ1-5	TRBD1
CASSRQGPLNTEAFF	TGCGCCAGCAGTAGGCAGGGGCCCCTGAACACTGAAGCTTTCTTT	once	TRBV4-1	TRBJ1-1	-
CASSLVVGALFEAFF	TGTGCCAGCAGCTTAGTGGTGGGAGCCCTCTTTGAAGCTTTCTTT	once	TRBV2	TRBJ1-1	-
CASSMSPAGLSYNEQFF	TGTGCCAGTAGTATGTCCCCCGCAGGCCTCTCCTACAATGAGCAGTTCTTC	many	TRBV19	TRBJ2-1	-
CATSDLGLGQDGCTF	TGTGCCACCAGTGATTTGGGTCTGGGACAGGATGGCTGCACCTTC	-	TRBV24-1	TRBJ1-2	TRBD1
CSAGGGLNTEAFF	TGCAGCGCGGGGGGGGGTCTGAACACTGAAGCTTTCTTT	many	TRBV29-1	TRBJ1-1	-
CASSREANYGYTF	TGCGCCAGCAGCAGGGAAGCTAACTATGGCTACACCTTC	-	TRBV4-3	TRBJ1-2	-
CASSQTLQETQYF	TGTGCCAGCAGCCAAACTCTCCAAGAGACCCAGTACTTC	few	TRBV14	TRBJ2-5	-
CASTDGTPFSTDTQYF	TGTGCCAGCACTGACGGGACACCTTTTAGCACAGATACGCAGTATTTT	-	TRBV7-9	TRBJ2-3	-
CASSHPQGNDQPQHF	TGTGCCAGTAGTCACCCCCAGGGTAATGATCAGCCCCAGCATTTT	-	TRBV19	TRBJ1-5	-
CASSRQANYEQYF	TGTGCCAGCAGCAGACAGGCCAACTACGAGCAGTACTTC	-	TRBV12-3/TRBV12-4	TRBJ2-7	-
CASSFSGSPTDTQYF	TGTGCCAGCAGTTTTAGTGGGTCCCCCACAGATACGCAGTATTTT	-	TRBV12-3/TRBV12-4	TRBJ2-3	-
CASSLAYTQETQYF	TGTGCCAGCAGCTTAGCATACACTCAAGAGACCCAGTACTTC	few	TRBV7-8	TRBJ2-5	-
CASSLTGLSSPLHF	TGTGCCAGCAGCTTGACAGGTTTATCTTCACCCCTCCACTTT	-	TRBV11-1	TRBJ1-6	-
CASSLVGTAYEQYF	TGCGCCAGCAGCTTGGTCGGGACAGCCTACGAGCAGTACTTC	few	TRBV5-1	TRBJ2-7	TRBD1
CASSTFSGNSYEQYF	TGTGCCAGTAGTACCTTTAGCGGGAACTCCTACGAGCAGTACTTC	many	TRBV19	TRBJ2-7	TRBD2
CASSLGAGGQWDTDTQYF	TGCGCCAGCAGCTTGGGAGCGGGGGGGCAGTGGGACACAGATACGCAGTATTTT	-	TRBV5-1	TRBJ2-3	TRBD2
CSAGTGFYGYTF	TGCAGTGCTGGGACAGGCTTCTATGGCTACACCTTC	few	TRBV20-1	TRBJ1-2	TRBD1
CASNFDRGSYEQYF	TGTGCCAGCAACTTCGACAGGGGCTCCTACGAGCAGTACTTC	-	TRBV5-5	TRBJ2-7	TRBD1
CASSLVDSPGGQPQHF	TGTGCCAGCAGCTTAGTCGACTCCCCGGGGGGACAGCCCCAGCATTTT	-	TRBV7-2	TRBJ1-5	-
CASSESREKLFF	TGCGCCAGCAGTGAGTCGAGGGAGAAACTGTTTTTT	-	TRBV10-2	TRBJ1-4	-
CSARTRTSGGTDTQYF	TGCAGTGCTAGGACTCGGACTAGCGGGGGCACAGATACGCAGTATTTT	-	TRBV20-1	TRBJ2-3	TRBD2
CASSFGTSGHYEQYF	TGTGCCAGCAGCTTTGGGACTAGCGGTCACTACGAGCAGTACTTC	-	TRBV11-1	TRBJ2-7	TRBD2
CASSPLAGEQFF	TGTGCCAGCAGCCCACTAGCGGGGGAGCAGTTCTTC	-	TRBV7-6	TRBJ2-1	TRBD2
CASSAGFEGVGEQYF	TGTGCCAGCAGTGCGGGGTTCGAAGGGGTGGGAGAGCAGTACTTC	-	TRBV25-1	TRBJ2-7	-
CATSGFKVRTDYTGELFF	TGTGCCACCAGTGGATTTAAAGTTCGGACCGACTACACCGGGGAGCTGTTTTTT	-	TRBV24-1	TRBJ2-2	-
CSAGTGYSNQPQHF	TGCAGTGCTGGGACAGGATATAGCAATCAGCCCCAGCATTTT	many	TRBV20-1	TRBJ1-5	TRBD1
CATMTSGRSNEQFF	TGTGCCACCATGACTAGCGGGAGATCCAATGAGCAGTTCTTC	-	TRBV24-1	TRBJ2-1	TRBD2